This T cell receptor beta chain was documented in a study of spatial heterogeneity in lung cancer. The overall study: Alpha-chain detections were consistently fewer than beta-chain detections among the sequences. Study-wide results and caveats: In blood, ubiquitous expanded tumor TCRs appeared more at resection than follow-up.

The CDR3 contains 14 residues. Germline CDR1 reads SGHTA; CDR2 reads FQGNSA. V was clipped by 5 bases and J by 6 bases; unmatched bases: 5. Regarding this clonotype: The antigen remains unidentified.

The time point: blood at routine non-recurrence follow-up after resection. Unsorted tumor, nontumor lung tissue or cryopreserved PBMC supplied the whole RNA. Every TCR cDNA molecule bore its own unique molecular identifier. TCRdb re-called the 5' RACE reads through MiXCR, storing one row per CDR3 protein. The sample contains approximately 1,200 distinct CDR3 sequences, 27% of which appear only once. Material: PBMCs, obtained at follow-up. The chain links TRBV7-2 to TRBJ2-3; TRBD1 matches at 10 bases. This TCR was recovered from a male donor with early-stage non-small cell lung cancer. The chain's CDR3 is CASSPGQGTDTQYF. CDR3 nucleotide sequence: TGTGCCAGCAGCCCGGGACAGGGGACGGATACGCAGTATTTT.